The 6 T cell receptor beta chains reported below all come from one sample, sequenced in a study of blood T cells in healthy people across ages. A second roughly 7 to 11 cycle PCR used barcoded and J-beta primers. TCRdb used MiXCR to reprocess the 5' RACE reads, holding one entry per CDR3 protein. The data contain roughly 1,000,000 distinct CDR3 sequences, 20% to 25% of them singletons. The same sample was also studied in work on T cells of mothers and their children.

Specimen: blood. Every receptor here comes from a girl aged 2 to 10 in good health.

The CDR3 DNA reads as TGTGCCAGCAGCTTACAGAGGACTGGAAACACCATATATTTT. The encoded protein is CASSLQRTGNTIYF. This chain links TRBV7-2 with TRBJ1-3; no clear D. Trimming stripped 2 bases from V and 2 bases from J, with 7 bases between. Germline CDR1 is SGHTA and CDR2 is FQGNSA. This CDR3 has 14 residues.

CDR3 amino acids: CSAMMPGRQGYEQYF. DNA of the CDR3: TGCAGTGCTATGATGCCGGGACGCCAAGGCTACGAGCAGTACTTC. The V gene is TRBV20-1, the J gene TRBJ2-5; tentatively, D is TRBD1 or TRBD2 (5 bases each). Gene TRBJ2-7 matches the end of the DNA better, so the J call may be wrong. This CDR3 is 15 amino acids long. The germline V gene encodes CDR1 DFQATT and CDR2 SNEGSKA (reference sequence).

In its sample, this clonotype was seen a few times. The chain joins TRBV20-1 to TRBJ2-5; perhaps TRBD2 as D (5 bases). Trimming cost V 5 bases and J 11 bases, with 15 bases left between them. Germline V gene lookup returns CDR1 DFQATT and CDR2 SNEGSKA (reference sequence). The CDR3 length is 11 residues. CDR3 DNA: TGCAGTGCTCTAGCCGGATCTGGGCAGTACTTC. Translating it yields CSALAGSGQYF.

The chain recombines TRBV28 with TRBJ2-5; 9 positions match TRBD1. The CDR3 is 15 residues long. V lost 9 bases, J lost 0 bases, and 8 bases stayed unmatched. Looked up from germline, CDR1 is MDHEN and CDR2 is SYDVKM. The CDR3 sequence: CARDRGTSYQETQYF. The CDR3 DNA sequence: TGTGCCAGAGACAGGGGGACGTCGTACCAAGAGACCCAGTACTTC.

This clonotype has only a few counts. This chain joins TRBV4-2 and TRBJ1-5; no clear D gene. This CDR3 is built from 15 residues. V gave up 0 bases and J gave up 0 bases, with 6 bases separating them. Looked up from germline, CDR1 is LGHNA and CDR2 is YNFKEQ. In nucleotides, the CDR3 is TGTGCCAGCAGCCAAGAACAGTATAGCAATCAGCCCCAGCATTTT. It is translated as CASSQEQYSNQPQHF.

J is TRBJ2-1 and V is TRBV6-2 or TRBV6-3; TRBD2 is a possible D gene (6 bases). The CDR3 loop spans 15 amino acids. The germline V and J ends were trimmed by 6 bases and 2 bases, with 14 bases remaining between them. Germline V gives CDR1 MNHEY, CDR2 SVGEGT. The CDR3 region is CASSPSAPAYNEQFF. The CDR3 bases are TGTGCCAGCAGCCCTAGCGCACCAGCCTACAATGAGCAGTTCTTC.